The 23 T cell receptor beta chains below come from one sample, sequenced in a study of blood T cell repertoires in COVID-19. Some clones are missing from TCRdb's copy, which holds only in-frame ones; the method was immunoSEQ multiplex PCR. In the table there are some 120,000 clones, less than 90% of which are singletons. Sequencing was carried out using peripheral blood. The receptors were sampled from a man aged 70 or older with acute or convalescent COVID-19.

The rearrangement uses TRBV4-1 and TRBJ1-2; the D is unclear. V was clipped by 1 base and J by 1 base, with 13 bases between them. Germline CDR1 MGHRA, CDR2 YSYEKL. The CDR3 has 16 amino acids. The CDR3 reads CASSQGATHSNYGYTF. Here the CDR3 DNA reads TGCGCCAGCAGCCAAGGAGCGACCCATAGTAACTATGGCTACACCTTC.

The rearrangement links TRBV24-1 to TRBJ1-4; D is possibly TRBD1 (6 bases). The germline gives CDR1 KGHDR, CDR2 SFDVKD. This CDR3 is 20 amino acids long. Trimming stripped 0 bases from V and 6 bases from J, with 25 bases between. The CDR3 DNA is TGTGCCACCAGTGATTTGTCCAACTGCAGGGGCAACCCCTCCCATGAAAAACTGTTTTTT. Amino acids: CATSDLSNCRGNPSHEKLFF.

The chain has TRBV7-9 and TRBJ2-1; TRBD2 matches at 16 bases. Germline V gene data show CDR1 as SEHNR and CDR2 as FQNEAQ (reference sequence). The CDR3 consists of 18 residues. Unmatched junction bases numbered 12, after V lost 5 bases and J lost 8 bases. CDR3 bases: TGTGCCAGCAGCCCTCCCTCGGGGACTAGCGGGGGGGCCTATGAGCAGTTCTTC. Translation gives CASSPPSGTSGGAYEQFF.

CDR3 in amino acids: CAGGKVTGELFF. CDR3 nucleotides: TGTGCCGGGGGGAAGGTTACCGGGGAGCTGTTTTTT. V is TRBV28 and J is TRBJ2-2; TRBD2 might be the D (6 bases). Trimming shortened V by 11 bases and J by 5 bases, and 12 bases separated the two germline ends. The CDR3 has 12 residues. Germline-derived CDR1 and CDR2 are MDHEN and SYDVKM.

The chain has TRBV6-6 and TRBJ1-1, with D unclear. The CDR3 extends over 13 amino acids. V lost 2 bases to trimming and J lost 1 base, with 5 bases between them. Germline CDR1 MNHNY, CDR2 SVGAGI (reference sequence). As DNA, the CDR3 is TGTGCCAGCAGTTACGCGAGGAACACTGAAGCTTTCTTT. It yields the protein CASSYARNTEAFF.

The gene calls are TRBV20-1 and TRBJ1-1, with 7 bases that match TRBD1. The CDR3 covers 11 residues. CDR1 is DFQATT and CDR2 is SNEGSKA in the germline V gene (reference sequence). Germline trimming cut 6 bases from V and 6 bases from J; bases unmatched to any gene: 4. CDR3 in amino acids: CSAPTGSEAFF. In nucleotides, the CDR3 is TGCAGTGCACCGACAGGGTCTGAAGCTTTCTTT.

The rearrangement joins TRBV6-5 to TRBJ1-1, with D possibly TRBD1 on 6 matching bases. This CDR3 comprises 16 residues. Germline-derived CDR1 and CDR2 are MNHEY and SVGAGI. V was pared by 4 bases and J by 1 base, with 16 bases between. The CDR3 nucleotides are TGTGCCAGCAGTTCTTTTAAGGGGGGGGAGAACACTGAAGCTTTCTTT. This codes for CASSSFKGGENTEAFF.

This clone occurred once. The chain links TRBV10-1 to TRBJ1-6, with D maybe TRBD1 (5 bases). The V gene's germline CDR1 is WNHNN and CDR2 SYGVQD (reference sequence). This CDR3 is built from 13 residues. Deletions cut 8 bases from V and 3 bases from J, with 8 bases between. This CDR3 reads CASRQNYNSPLHF. CDR3 coding DNA: TGCGCCAGCCGACAGAACTATAATTCACCCCTCCACTTT.

The chain is built from TRBV3-1 (or the pseudogene TRBV3-2) and TRBJ1-5; D is ambiguous. The CDR3 consists of 15 residues. Trimming stripped 1 base from V and 0 bases from J, with 7 bases between. Germline loops: CDR1 LGHDT, CDR2 YNNKEL (reference sequence). This chain's CDR3 is CASSQGRYSNQPQHF. The CDR3 bases are TGTGCCAGCAGCCAAGGCAGATATAGCAATCAGCCCCAGCATTTT.

The chain has TRBV5-1 and TRBJ2-1; 11 bases are shared with TRBD2. Germline lookup yields CDR1 SGHRS and CDR2 YFSETQ. The CDR3 has 17 amino acids. V lost 4 bases, J lost 6 bases, and 12 bases stayed unmatched. CDR3 sequence reads: CASSLGVAGGRSNEQFF. The DNA for the CDR3 is TGCGCCAGCAGCCTAGGAGTAGCGGGGGGGCGATCCAATGAGCAGTTCTTC.

V gene TRBV30 combines with J gene TRBJ2-7, with D perhaps TRBD1 (6 bases). The CDR3 runs 12 residues. Germline lookup yields CDR1 GTSNPN and CDR2 SVGIG (reference sequence). V was trimmed by 5 bases and J by 1 base, leaving 9 bases between them. DNA for the CDR3: TGTGCCTGGTCAGGGGTATCCTACGAGCAGTACTTC. It encodes CAWSGVSYEQYF.

V gene TRBV24-1 combines with J gene TRBJ2-2; 8 bases fit TRBD1. There are 17 residues in the CDR3. The trim removed 2 bases at V and 8 bases at J, leaving 12 bases unmatched. The germline V gene has CDR1 KGHDR and CDR2 SFDVKD. CDR3 in amino acids: CATSDSLDRGRKGELFF. The CDR3 nucleotides are TGTGCCACCAGTGATTCCCTCGACAGGGGAAGGAAGGGGGAGCTGTTTTTT.

The V gene is TRBV13, the J gene TRBJ2-1; maybe TRBD1 (6 bases). This CDR3 comprises 13 residues. Germline assignment: CDR1 PRHDT and CDR2 FYEKMQ (reference sequence). Trimming pared 5 bases from V and 12 bases from J, leaving 17 bases between. The chain's CDR3 is CASSPQGLAAQFF. The CDR3 bases are TGTGCCAGCAGCCCCCAGGGGCTAGCAGCGCAGTTCTTC.

The genes are TRBV4-1 and TRBJ2-1; 7 bases are a match to TRBD1. V shed 2 bases, J shed 7 bases, and the junction held 5 bases outside the gene matches. Per germline, CDR1 MGHRA and CDR2 YSYEKL. The CDR3 spans 14 residues. In DNA form, the CDR3 reads TGCGCCAGCAGCCAACCAAGGGGGCGGAATGAGCAGTTCTTC. This encodes CASSQPRGRNEQFF.

V is TRBV19 and J is TRBJ1-5; possible D gene TRBD1, 5 bases. Germline lookup yields CDR1 LNHDA and CDR2 SQIVND (reference sequence). Trimming pared 3 bases from V and 7 bases from J, leaving 7 bases between. The CDR3 extends over 12 amino acids. This CDR3 reads CASSIGGQPQHF. In DNA, the CDR3 is TGTGCCAGTAGTATCGGGGGGCAGCCCCAGCATTTT.

This clone was found a few times. The chain joins TRBV6-4 to TRBJ2-1, with TRBD2 identical over 10 bases. CDR3 size: 14 residues. Per germline, CDR1 MRHNA and CDR2 SNTAGT. V gave up 3 bases and J gave up 4 bases; unmatched junction bases: 0. The DNA of the CDR3 is TGTGCCAGCAGTGAAGCGGGGGGGTACAATGAGCAGTTCTTC. Residues: CASSEAGGYNEQFF.

The chain joins TRBV5-1 to TRBJ2-7, with a weak D call TRBD1 (7 bases). There are 14 residues in the CDR3. Germline-derived CDR1 and CDR2 are SGHRS and YFSETQ. Deletions cut 4 bases from V and 5 bases from J, with 16 bases between. The CDR3 region has the DNA TGCGCCAGCAGCCTCTCAGGGGGGACGAACGAGCAGTACTTC. Its translation is CASSLSGGTNEQYF.

This clone was observed once. The chain joins TRBV5-5 to TRBJ1-1, with D perhaps TRBD1 (5 bases). CDR1 and CDR2 (germline): SGHKS, YYEKEE (reference sequence). V was pared by 2 bases and J by 11 bases, with 13 bases between. The CDR3 runs 12 residues. This CDR3 reads CASSFEWGVAFF. The DNA of the CDR3 is TGTGCCAGCAGCTTTGAGTGGGGGGTTGCTTTCTTT.

This clone has only one observation. CDR3 in DNA: TGTGCCAGCAGTCCAGGACAGGCGTTTTCACCCCTCCACTTT. It encodes CASSPGQAFSPLHF. The rearrangement links TRBV28 to TRBJ1-6; 7 positions agree with TRBD1. Germline CDR1 reads MDHEN; CDR2 reads SYDVKM. There are 14 residues in the CDR3. Losses at the gene ends were 5 bases for V and 9 bases for J; bases not matched to a gene: 7.

The J gene is TRBJ1-1, the V gene TRBV27, with a weak D call TRBD1 (6 bases). The CDR3 has 14 residues. The germline V and J ends were trimmed by 6 bases and 4 bases, with 15 bases remaining between them. CDR1 is MNHEY, CDR2 SMNVEV, per germline (reference sequence). CDR3 in DNA: TGTGCCAGCAGCGCAAGTCGGGGGGCCACTGAAGCTTTCTTT. Translation: CASSASRGATEAFF.

V is TRBV2 and J is TRBJ2-3, with 8 nucleotides matching TRBD2. Per the germline V gene, CDR1 is SNHLY and CDR2 is FYNNEI. This CDR3 comprises 14 residues. Trimming at V came to 5 bases and at J to 4 bases, leaving 5 bases not matched to a gene. CDR3 coding DNA: TGTGCCAGCAGTCCTGGACTAGCAGCAGATACGCAGTATTTT. It specifies CASSPGLAADTQYF.

V and J are TRBV7-2 and TRBJ2-2, with TRBD2 matching over 8 bases. V lost 3 bases to trimming and J lost 5 bases; unmatched junction nucleotides: 11. Germline V lookup: CDR1 SGHTA, CDR2 FQGNSA. CDR3 length: 17 residues. Here the CDR3 reads CASSLLAGGPGTGELFF. DNA for the CDR3: TGTGCCAGCAGCTTGCTCGCGGGGGGACCGGGGACCGGGGAGCTGTTTTTT.

In this sample, this clone turned up many times. J is TRBJ1-2 and V is TRBV7-9; 8 bases align to TRBD1. Germline CDR1 and CDR2: SEHNR and FQNEAQ (reference sequence). The V and J ends lost 3 bases and 3 bases, in that order; junction bases with no gene match: 6. This CDR3 contains 15 residues. CDR3 coding DNA: TGTGCCAGCAGCTTCGGACAGGGTGAAGACTATGGCTACACCTTC. Protein sequence: CASSFGQGEDYGYTF.